This T cell receptor (beta chain) stems from a study of T cells in Graves' hyperthyroidism and ophthalmopathy. General study points: By a 13 V-J model, ophthalmopathy was set apart from stable hyperthyroidism.

As for this clonotype: Its antigen remains unknown.

Amplified TCR beta CDR3 regions came from RNA transcripts. HTBI primers drove first-round RT-PCR of the TCR CDR3. MiXCR was run by TCRdb on the multiplex PCR reads, yielding one entry per CDR3 protein. The sample lists about 640,000 distinct CDR3 sequences, 20% to 25% occurring once. Subjects with ophthalmopathy showed a Clinical Activity Score no lower than 3, a NOSPECS grade no lower than 4, and a duration shorter than 3 months. The specimen sequenced was blood. The TCR originated in a man aged 25 to 45 with Graves' ophthalmopathy.

The CDR3 DNA is TGTGCCATCAGTGAGGAGGGGGCAGGTGAAAAACTGTTTTTT. Residues: CAISEEGAGEKLFF. The chain has TRBV10-3 and TRBJ1-4; 7 bases line up with TRBD1. CDR3 length: 14 residues. The germline V gene encodes CDR1 ENHRY and CDR2 SYGVKD. J gave up 7 bases and V 2 bases, and 4 bases lay outside the gene matches.